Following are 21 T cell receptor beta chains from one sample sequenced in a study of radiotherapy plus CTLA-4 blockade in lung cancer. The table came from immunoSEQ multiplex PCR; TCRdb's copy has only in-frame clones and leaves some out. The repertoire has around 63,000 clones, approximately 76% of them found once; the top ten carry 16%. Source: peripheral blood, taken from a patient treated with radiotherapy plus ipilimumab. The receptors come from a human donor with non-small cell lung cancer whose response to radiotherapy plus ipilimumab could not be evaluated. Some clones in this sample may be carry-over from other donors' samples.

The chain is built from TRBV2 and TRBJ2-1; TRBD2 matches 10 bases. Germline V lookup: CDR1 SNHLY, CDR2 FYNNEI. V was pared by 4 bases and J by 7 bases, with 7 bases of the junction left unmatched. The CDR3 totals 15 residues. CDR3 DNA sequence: TGTGCCAGCAGTGGTCAACTAGCGGGAAGTAATGAGCAGTTCTTC. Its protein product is CASSGQLAGSNEQFF.

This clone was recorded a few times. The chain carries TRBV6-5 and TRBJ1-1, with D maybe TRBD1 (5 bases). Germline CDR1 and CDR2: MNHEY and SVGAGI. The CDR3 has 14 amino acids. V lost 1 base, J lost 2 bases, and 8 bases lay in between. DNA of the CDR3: TGTGCCAGCAGTTACTGGGGGGTTAACACTGAAGCTTTCTTT. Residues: CASSYWGVNTEAFF.

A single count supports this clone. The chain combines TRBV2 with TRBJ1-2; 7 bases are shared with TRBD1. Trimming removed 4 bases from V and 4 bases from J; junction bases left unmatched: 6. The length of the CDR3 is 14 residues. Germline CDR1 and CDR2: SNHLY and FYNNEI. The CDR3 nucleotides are TGTGCCAGCAGTGGGGGACAGAGATTCTATGGCTACACCTTC. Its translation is CASSGGQRFYGYTF.

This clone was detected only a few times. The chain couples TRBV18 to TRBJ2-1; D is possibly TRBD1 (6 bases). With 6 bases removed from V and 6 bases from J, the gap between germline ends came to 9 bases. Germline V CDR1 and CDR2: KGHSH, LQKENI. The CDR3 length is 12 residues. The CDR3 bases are TGTGCCAGCTCCATACAGGGCAATGAGCAGTTCTTC. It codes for CASSIQGNEQFF.

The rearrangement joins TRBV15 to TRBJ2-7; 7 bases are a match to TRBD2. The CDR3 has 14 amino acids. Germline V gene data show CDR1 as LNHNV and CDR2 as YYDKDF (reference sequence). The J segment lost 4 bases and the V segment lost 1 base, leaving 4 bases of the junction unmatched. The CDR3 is CATSRVPGGYEQYF. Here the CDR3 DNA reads TGTGCCACCAGCAGAGTGCCGGGGGGTTACGAGCAGTACTTC. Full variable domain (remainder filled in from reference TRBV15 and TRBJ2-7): DAMVIQNPRYQVTQFGKPVTLSCSQTLNHNVMYWYQQKSSQAPKLLFHYYDKDFNNEADTPDNFQSRRPNTSFCFLDIRSPGLGDTAMYLCATSRVPGGYEQYFGPGTRLTVT.

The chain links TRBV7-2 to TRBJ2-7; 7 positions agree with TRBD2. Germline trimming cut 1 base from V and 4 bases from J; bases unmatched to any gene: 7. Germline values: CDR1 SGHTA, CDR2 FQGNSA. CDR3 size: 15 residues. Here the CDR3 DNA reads TGTGCCAGCAGCTTAGGGCTAGCGGAACTATACGAGCAGTACTTC. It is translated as CASSLGLAELYEQYF.

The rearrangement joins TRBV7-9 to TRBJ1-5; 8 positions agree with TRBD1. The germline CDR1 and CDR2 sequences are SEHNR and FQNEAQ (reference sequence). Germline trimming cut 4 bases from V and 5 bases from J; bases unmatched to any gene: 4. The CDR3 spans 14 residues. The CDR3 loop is CASSSTGEDQPQHF. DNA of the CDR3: TGTGCCAGCAGCTCGACAGGGGAGGATCAGCCCCAGCATTTT.

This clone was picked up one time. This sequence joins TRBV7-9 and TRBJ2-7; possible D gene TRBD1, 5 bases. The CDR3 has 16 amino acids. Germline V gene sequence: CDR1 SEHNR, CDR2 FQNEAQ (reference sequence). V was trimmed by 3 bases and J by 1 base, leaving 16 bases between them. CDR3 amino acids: CASSLWGWGGSYEQYF. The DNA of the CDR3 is TGTGCCAGCAGCTTGTGGGGTTGGGGCGGATCCTACGAGCAGTACTTC.

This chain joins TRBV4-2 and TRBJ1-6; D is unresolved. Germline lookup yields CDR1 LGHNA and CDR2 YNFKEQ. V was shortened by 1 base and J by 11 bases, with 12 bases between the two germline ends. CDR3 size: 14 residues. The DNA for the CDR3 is TGTGCCAGCAGCCAAGGGTATGAGGGCGCACCCCTCCACTTT. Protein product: CASSQGYEGAPLHF.

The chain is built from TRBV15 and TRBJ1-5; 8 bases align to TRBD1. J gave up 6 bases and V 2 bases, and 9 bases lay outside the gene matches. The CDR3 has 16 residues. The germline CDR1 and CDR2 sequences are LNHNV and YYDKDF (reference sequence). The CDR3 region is CATSRLDRGLGQPQHF. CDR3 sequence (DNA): TGTGCCACCAGCAGACTAGACAGGGGATTAGGTCAGCCCCAGCATTTT.

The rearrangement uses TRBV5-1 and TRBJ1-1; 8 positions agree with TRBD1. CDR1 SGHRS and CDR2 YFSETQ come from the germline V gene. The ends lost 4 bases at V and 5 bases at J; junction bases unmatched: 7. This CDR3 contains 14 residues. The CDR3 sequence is CASSTDRGGTEAFF. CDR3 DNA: TGCGCCAGCAGCACCGACAGGGGAGGTACTGAAGCTTTCTTT.

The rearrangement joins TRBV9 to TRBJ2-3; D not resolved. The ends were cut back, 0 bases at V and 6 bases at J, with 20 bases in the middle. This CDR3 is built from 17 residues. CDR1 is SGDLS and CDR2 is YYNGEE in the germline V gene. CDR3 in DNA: TGTGCCAGCAGCGTAGCTCCAGACTCGCCTTTTCAGGATACGCAGTATTTT. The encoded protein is CASSVAPDSPFQDTQYF.

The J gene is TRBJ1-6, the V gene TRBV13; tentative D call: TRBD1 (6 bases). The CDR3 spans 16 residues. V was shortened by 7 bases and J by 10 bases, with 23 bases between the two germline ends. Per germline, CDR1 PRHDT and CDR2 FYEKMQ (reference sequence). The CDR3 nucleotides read TGTGCCAGCACAGGGACCGGGGGGGCGCTCGGGTCACCCCTCCACTTT. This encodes CASTGTGGALGSPLHF.

The CDR3 region has the DNA TGTGCCAGCAGCTTAGTGTCCGACCCGCCTAGGGGGGGCTACACCTTC. Translating gives CASSLVSDPPRGGYTF. V is TRBV7-2 and J is TRBJ1-2, with D possibly being TRBD1 (6 bases). Germline values: CDR1 SGHTA, CDR2 FQGNSA. The CDR3 has 16 amino acids. The V gene lost 1 base and the J gene lost 8 bases, with 20 bases spanning the gap.

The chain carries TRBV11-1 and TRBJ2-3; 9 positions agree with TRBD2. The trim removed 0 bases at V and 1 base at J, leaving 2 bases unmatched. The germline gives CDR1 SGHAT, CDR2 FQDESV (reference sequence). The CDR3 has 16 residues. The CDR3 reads CASSLASGGRTDTQYF. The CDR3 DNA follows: TGTGCCAGCAGCTTAGCAAGCGGGGGGCGCACAGATACGCAGTATTTT.

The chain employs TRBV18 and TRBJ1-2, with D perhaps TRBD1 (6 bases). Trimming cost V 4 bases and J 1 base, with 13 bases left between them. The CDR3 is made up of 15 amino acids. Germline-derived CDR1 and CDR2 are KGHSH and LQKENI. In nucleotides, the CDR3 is TGTGCCAGCTCACAAGGGCCAGGGGATAACTATGGCTACACCTTC. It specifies CASSQGPGDNYGYTF.

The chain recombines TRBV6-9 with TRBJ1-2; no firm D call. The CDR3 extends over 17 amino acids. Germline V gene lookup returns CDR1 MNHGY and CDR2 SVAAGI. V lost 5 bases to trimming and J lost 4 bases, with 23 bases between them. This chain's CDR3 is CASSKHVTYGKTYGYTF. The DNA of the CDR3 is TGTGCCAGCAGTAAGCATGTGACTTACGGAAAGACCTATGGCTACACCTTC.

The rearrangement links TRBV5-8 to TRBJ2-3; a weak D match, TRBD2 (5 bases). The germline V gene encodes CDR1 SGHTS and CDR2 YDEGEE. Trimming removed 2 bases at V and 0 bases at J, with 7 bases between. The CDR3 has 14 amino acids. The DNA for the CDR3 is TGTGCCAGCAGCTTACTAGTAAGCACAGATACGCAGTATTTT. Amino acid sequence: CASSLLVSTDTQYF.

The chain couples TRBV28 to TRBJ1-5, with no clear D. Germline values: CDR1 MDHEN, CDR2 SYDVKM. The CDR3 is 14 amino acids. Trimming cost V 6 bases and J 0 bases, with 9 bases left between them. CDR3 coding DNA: TGTGCCAGCAGCCCCCTCGGTAGCAATCAGCCCCAGCATTTT. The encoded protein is CASSPLGSNQPQHF.

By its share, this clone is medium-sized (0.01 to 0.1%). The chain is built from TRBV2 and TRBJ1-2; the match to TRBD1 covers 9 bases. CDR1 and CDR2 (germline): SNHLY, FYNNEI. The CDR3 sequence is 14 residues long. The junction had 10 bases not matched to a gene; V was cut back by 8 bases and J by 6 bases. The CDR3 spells CASGEYRGLHGYTF. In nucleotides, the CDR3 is TGTGCCAGCGGGGAATACAGGGGGCTGCATGGCTACACCTTC.

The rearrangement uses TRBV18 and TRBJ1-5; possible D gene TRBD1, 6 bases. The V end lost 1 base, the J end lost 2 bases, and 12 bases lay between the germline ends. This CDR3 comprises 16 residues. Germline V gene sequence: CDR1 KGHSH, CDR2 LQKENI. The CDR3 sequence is CASSPLGAGGNQPQHF. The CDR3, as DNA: TGTGCCAGCTCACCACTTGGGGCAGGGGGCAATCAGCCCCAGCATTTT.